Reported below is one T cell receptor (beta chain). Its antigen is as yet unknown. The sample comes from a study of T cells after yellow fever vaccination. Study conclusions and caveats: Among primary-vaccination clones, most reappeared after the booster, at 95% to 96% for CD4 and around 90% for CD8. Among all clonotypes, a small share was observed in both CD4 and CD8 compartments. Highly abundant clonotypes carried over from the bulk population could end up in FACS-sorted repertoires as contaminants.

The V gene end was trimmed by 3 bases and the J gene end by 1 base; junction bases not matched to a gene: 11. The CDR3 is made up of 19 amino acids. For TCR, cDNA came from 5'RACE template switching, which added a universal primer site and UMIs. TCRdb passed the 5' RACE reads through MiXCR, listing each CDR3 protein once. This repertoire shows more than 350,000 distinct CDR3 sequences, 11% found once; its top ten account for roughly 18%. This specimen was PBMCs, taken on the day of the first yellow fever vaccination. This clonotype was obtained from a man aged 18 to 30 who received the YFV17D yellow fever vaccine. The V and J genes are TRBV12-3 or TRBV12-4 and TRBJ2-2, with 10 positions matching TRBD2. The CDR3 sequence: CASSFQGSGGALNTGELFF. The CDR3 nucleotides are TGTGCCAGCAGTTTTCAGGGCAGCGGGGGGGCTTTGAACACCGGGGAGCTGTTTTTT.